The TCR beta chain described here comes from a study of vaccination and CD4 T cells after COVID-19. Across the whole study: Convalescent individuals exhibited SARS-CoV-2 positivity on nasal swab PCR, with several mild and one severe presentation.

This clonotype occurred once. Its cognate antigen is unknown. The V and J ends lost 6 bases and 0 bases respectively, with 18 bases between them. The CDR3 consists of 17 residues. Germline V gene data show CDR1 as MNHNS and CDR2 as SASEGT. The treatment: 10-day PBMC culture with coronavirus spike peptide pools or control peptides (ViraFEST assay). The Oncomine TCR Beta short-read assay sequenced DNA from cultured CD4+ T cells. Each CDR3 protein gets one entry after TCRdb re-called the PCR reads with MiXCR. The data contain roughly 12,000 distinct CDR3 sequences, approximately 50% of them seen just once; the ten biggest clones take up 10% to 15%.

The chain uses TRBV6-1 and TRBJ1-5; D is possibly TRBD1 (5 bases). This receptor was obtained from a human donor who had recovered from COVID-19. The source material was CD4+ T cells from blood, cultured in vitro. The DNA for the CDR3 is TGTGCCAGCAGCCCACAGTCGCCCGGGGCTAGCAATCAGCCCCAGCATTTT. Translated, it gives CASSPQSPGASNQPQHF.